A selection of T cell receptor beta chains follows, all from one sample in a study of T cells in Graves' hyperthyroidism and ophthalmopathy. MiXCR, run by TCRdb on the multiplex PCR reads, gives a single entry per CDR3 protein. The data show about 640,000 distinct CDR3 sequences, with about 14% seen just once and about 12% held by the top ten. Sequencing was carried out using blood. The receptors shown here come from a woman between 45 and 65 years old with Graves' ophthalmopathy. CDR3s include the opening cysteine and the closing phenylalanine or tryptophan. D genes are given only for firm matches. Only some rows state a clone size, as once, few, many or a class for expanded clones.

j_gene: TRBJ2-3
abundance: many
d_gene: TRBD2
v_gene: TRBV20-1
CDR3aa: CSASTSGSLDTQYF
CDR3nt: TGCAGTGCTAGCACTAGCGGGAGTTTAGATACGCAGTATTTT

j_gene: TRBJ2-7
abundance: many
d_gene: -
v_gene: TRBV7-6
CDR3aa: CASSSQEPRQYF
CDR3nt: TGTGCCAGCAGCTCCCAGGAACCACGTCAGTACTTC

j_gene: TRBJ2-1
abundance: many
d_gene: -
v_gene: TRBV28
CDR3aa: CASRVDAVNEQFF
CDR3nt: TGTGCCAGCAGGGTTGATGCGGTCAATGAGCAGTTCTTC

j_gene: TRBJ2-2
abundance: many
d_gene: TRBD2
v_gene: TRBV29-1
CDR3aa: CSVEGSGRARTGGELFF
CDR3nt: TGCAGCGTTGAAGGTAGCGGGAGGGCCCGTACCGGCGGGGAGCTGTTTTTT

j_gene: TRBJ2-1
abundance: -
d_gene: TRBD2
v_gene: TRBV7-2
CDR3aa: CASSLFDGRSEQFF
CDR3nt: TGTGCCAGCAGCTTATTTGACGGGAGGTCTGAGCAGTTCTTC

j_gene: TRBJ2-2
abundance: many
d_gene: TRBD2
v_gene: TRBV28
CDR3aa: CASSPPWREITGELFF
CDR3nt: TGTGCCAGCAGTCCCCCATGGCGGGAGATAACCGGGGAGCTGTTTTTT

j_gene: TRBJ2-5
abundance: many
d_gene: -
v_gene: TRBV29-1
CDR3aa: CSVDSERSQYF
CDR3nt: TGCAGCGTTGACAGCGAGAGGTCCCAGTACTTC

j_gene: TRBJ2-5
abundance: many
d_gene: TRBD1
v_gene: TRBV11-2
CDR3aa: CASSQLTGTRETQYF
CDR3nt: TGTGCCAGCAGCCAACTGACAGGGACGAGGGAGACCCAGTACTTC

j_gene: TRBJ2-3
abundance: -
d_gene: -
v_gene: TRBV29-1
CDR3aa: CSVVLADTQYF
CDR3nt: TGCAGCGTTGTCCTGGCGGATACGCAGTATTTT

j_gene: TRBJ2-1
abundance: many
d_gene: -
v_gene: TRBV20-1
CDR3aa: CSARMASSYNEQFF
CDR3nt: TGCAGTGCTAGAATGGCGAGCTCCTACAATGAGCAGTTCTTC

j_gene: TRBJ1-4
abundance: few
d_gene: -
v_gene: TRBV11-2
CDR3aa: CASSRTIGEKLFF
CDR3nt: TGTGCCAGCAGCAGGACAATTGGTGAAAAACTGTTTTTT

j_gene: TRBJ2-3
abundance: -
d_gene: -
v_gene: TRBV20-1
CDR3aa: CSASKGLTDTQYF
CDR3nt: TGCAGTGCTAGTAAGGGATTAACAGATACGCAGTATTTT

j_gene: TRBJ1-5
abundance: -
d_gene: -
v_gene: TRBV28
CDR3aa: CASSFDTNNQPQHF
CDR3nt: TGTGCCAGCAGTTTCGACACGAACAATCAGCCCCAGCATTTT

j_gene: TRBJ2-3
abundance: -
d_gene: TRBD2
v_gene: TRBV24-1
CDR3aa: CATRDSGSGSDTQYF
CDR3nt: TGTGCCACCAGGGATAGCGGGAGCGGGTCAGATACGCAGTATTTT

j_gene: TRBJ1-2
abundance: many
d_gene: TRBD1
v_gene: TRBV3-1
CDR3aa: CASSQASQGAYGYTF
CDR3nt: TGTGCCAGCAGCCAAGCTAGCCAGGGGGCTTATGGCTACACCTTC

j_gene: TRBJ2-2
abundance: many
d_gene: TRBD1
v_gene: TRBV27
CDR3aa: CASTGGFVGTGELFF
CDR3nt: TGTGCCAGTACAGGGGGATTCGTCGGCACCGGGGAGCTGTTTTTT

j_gene: TRBJ2-1
abundance: many
d_gene: TRBD1
v_gene: TRBV27
CDR3aa: CASSLYWQGDNEQFF
CDR3nt: TGTGCCAGCAGTTTATACTGGCAGGGGGACAATGAGCAGTTCTTC

j_gene: TRBJ2-3
abundance: many
d_gene: TRBD2
v_gene: TRBV20-1
CDR3aa: CSAYPGLAGGDTQYF
CDR3nt: TGCAGTGCTTACCCGGGACTAGCGGGAGGAGATACGCAGTATTTT

j_gene: TRBJ2-4
abundance: -
d_gene: -
v_gene: TRBV14
CDR3aa: CASSQAPLAKNIQYF
CDR3nt: TGTGCCAGCAGCCAAGCTCCGCTAGCCAAAAACATTCAGTACTTC

j_gene: TRBJ2-7
abundance: many
d_gene: -
v_gene: TRBV11-2
CDR3aa: CASSSLRDPAYEQYF
CDR3nt: TGTGCCAGCAGCTCCTTGCGGGACCCGGCCTACGAGCAGTACTTC

j_gene: TRBJ2-1
abundance: many
d_gene: -
v_gene: TRBV11-2
CDR3aa: CASSPTRVREQFF
CDR3nt: TGTGCCAGCAGCCCGACTAGGGTCCGTGAGCAGTTCTTC

j_gene: TRBJ2-2
abundance: -
d_gene: -
v_gene: TRBV24-1
CDR3aa: CATSASGRPVTGELFF
CDR3nt: TGTGCCACCAGTGCATCGGGACGGCCGGTCACCGGGGAGCTGTTTTTT

j_gene: TRBJ1-4
abundance: few
d_gene: -
v_gene: TRBV13
CDR3aa: CASSSGGILTNEKLFF
CDR3nt: TGTGCCAGCAGCTCCGGGGGGATCCTAACTAATGAAAAACTGTTTTTT

j_gene: TRBJ2-7
abundance: -
d_gene: TRBD2
v_gene: TRBV6-5
CDR3aa: CASSYGGGPFEQYF
CDR3nt: TGTGCCAGCAGTTACGGGGGAGGGCCGTTCGAGCAGTACTTC

j_gene: TRBJ1-1
abundance: many
d_gene: -
v_gene: TRBV7-9
CDR3aa: CASSYGTLNTEAFF
CDR3nt: TGTGCCAGCAGCTACGGGACCTTGAACACTGAAGCTTTCTTT